The 19 T cell receptor beta chains given below trace back to one sample, sequenced in a study of cytotoxic CD8 clonotypes in ibrutinib-treated CLL. Profiling relied on immunoSEQ multiplex PCR, and the TCRdb table lists in-frame clones only, not all of them. The table lists about 120,000 clones, around 85% of them singletons. This material consisted of PBMCs, taken after 24 months of ibrutinib treatment. The receptors shown here come from a human donor with chronic lymphocytic leukemia.

CDR3 loop: CASSASSPGSGNTIYF. The CDR3 DNA reads as TGTGCCAGCAGCGCATCCTCGCCGGGGTCAGGAAACACCATATATTTT. The chain combines TRBV7-2 with TRBJ1-3; D not resolved. The CDR3 has 16 amino acids. V dropped 5 bases and J dropped 4 bases, with 18 bases sitting between them. The germline V gene encodes CDR1 SGHTA and CDR2 FQGNSA.

V is TRBV28 and J is TRBJ2-2; D might be TRBD2 (6 bases). This CDR3 has 14 amino acids. CDR1 and CDR2 (germline): MDHEN, SYDVKM. V lost 7 bases, J lost 6 bases, and 15 bases lay in between. CDR3 residues: CASKGAWRAGELFF. The CDR3 nucleotides are TGTGCCAGCAAAGGGGCGTGGAGGGCCGGGGAGCTGTTTTTT.

The chain has TRBV30 and TRBJ1-1; no definite D call. The V gene lost 5 bases and the J gene lost 4 bases, with 20 bases spanning the gap. The CDR3 contains 15 residues. CDR1 and CDR2 (germline): GTSNPN, SVGIG (reference sequence). In DNA, the CDR3 is TGTGCCTGGCGCTCCCCCCTTCGGGAGACCACTGAAGCTTTCTTT. Residues: CAWRSPLRETTEAFF.

The chain carries TRBV19 and TRBJ1-5, with 7 bases fitting TRBD1. Germline V gene data show CDR1 as LNHDA and CDR2 as SQIVND (reference sequence). This CDR3 is 17 amino acids long. The trim removed 4 bases at V and 2 bases at J, leaving 11 bases unmatched. The CDR3 is CASSTLDRVGGNQPQHF. The CDR3, as DNA: TGTGCCAGTAGTACTCTAGACAGGGTTGGGGGCAATCAGCCCCAGCATTTT.

The V call is TRBV4-2, the J call TRBJ2-5; 9 bases align to TRBD2. The CDR3 runs to 17 residues. Germline lookup yields CDR1 LGHNA and CDR2 YNFKEQ. The V segment lost 1 base and the J segment 5 bases; nucleotides outside the gene matches: 11. The CDR3 nucleotides read TGTGCCAGCAGCCAAGCGGCGGGAGGGCATGAGTGGGAGACCCAGTACTTC. It codes for CASSQAAGGHEWETQYF.

The rearrangement links TRBV28 to TRBJ2-7; a possible D gene is TRBD1 (6 bases). Trimming removed 6 bases at V and 7 bases at J, with 19 bases between. This CDR3 comprises 14 residues. CDR1 and CDR2 (germline): MDHEN, SYDVKM. The CDR3 protein is CASRHRDTFGEQYF. Here the CDR3 DNA reads TGTGCCAGCAGGCACCGGGACACCTTTGGGGAGCAGTACTTC.

The chain carries TRBV21-1 and TRBJ1-1. TRBV21-1 is termed a pseudogene. The length of the CDR3 is 17 residues. The CDR3 region is CASSKESPGTENTEAFF. CDR3 bases: TGTGCCAGCAGCAAAGAGTCCCCCGGGACGGAGAACACTGAAGCTTTCTTT.

The chain carries TRBV21-1 and TRBJ1-2. TRBV21-1 is an annotated pseudogene. The CDR3 runs to 14 residues. CDR3 bases: TGTGCCAGCAGCAAATCGCGGGGATCCTATGGCTACACCTTC. Its protein is CASSKSRGSYGYTF.

V usage is TRBV11-2 and J usage is TRBJ2-1, with no clear D. Germline assignment: CDR1 SGHAT and CDR2 FQNNGV. V lost 1 base to trimming and J lost 7 bases, with 11 bases between them. The CDR3 totals 14 residues. Here the CDR3 reads CASSLAWWGNEQFF. CDR3 bases: TGTGCCAGCAGCTTAGCATGGTGGGGAAATGAGCAGTTCTTC. Combining the CDR3 with reference TRBV11-2 and TRBJ2-1 gives the whole variable domain EAGVAQSPRYKIIEKRQSVAFWCNPISGHATLYWYQQILGQGPKLLIQFQNNGVVDDSQLPKDRFSAERLKGVDSTLKIQPAKLEDSAVYLCASSLAWWGNEQFFGPGTRLTVL.

The rearrangement joins TRBV19 to TRBJ2-1, with D unclear. The length of the CDR3 is 10 residues. Trimming pared 9 bases from V and 5 bases from J, leaving 5 bases between. In germline, CDR1 is LNHDA, CDR2 SQIVND (reference sequence). CDR3 sequence reads: CASGHNEQFF. The CDR3 bases are TGTGCCAGCGGCCACAATGAGCAGTTCTTC.

This clone was counted a single time. This sequence joins TRBV27 and TRBJ2-7; tentative D call: TRBD2 (6 bases). Germline CDR1 and CDR2: MNHEY and SMNVEV (reference sequence). Trimming cost V 5 bases and J 3 bases, with 17 bases left between them. The CDR3 extends over 15 amino acids. This chain's CDR3 is CASSGHGGSFYEQYF. DNA for the CDR3: TGTGCCAGCAGTGGGCACGGGGGTTCGTTCTACGAGCAGTACTTC.

The chain joins TRBV11-3 to TRBJ2-1; D tentatively reads TRBD1 or TRBD2 (6 bases each). V was clipped by 3 bases and J by 7 bases, with 13 bases between them. CDR1 is SGHNT, CDR2 YENEEA, per germline. This CDR3 contains 14 residues. The CDR3, as DNA: TGTGCCAGCAGCTTGCATTCGGGGGCAAATGAGCAGTTCTTC. Translated, it gives CASSLHSGANEQFF.

The V and J genes are TRBV7-9 and TRBJ1-1; D unresolved. V was pared by 9 bases and J by 2 bases, with 16 bases between. Germline-derived CDR1 and CDR2 are SEHNR and FQNEAQ (reference sequence). This CDR3 spans 14 amino acids. The DNA for the CDR3 is TGTGCCAGTGCTGGGGAGGGCTCTAACACTGAAGCTTTCTTT. Amino acids: CASAGEGSNTEAFF. Combining the CDR3 with reference TRBV7-9 and TRBJ1-1 gives the whole variable domain DTGVSQNPRHKITKRGQNVTFRCDPISEHNRLYWYRQTLGQGPEFLTYFQNEAQLEKSRLLSDRFSAERPKGSFSTLEIQRTEQGDSAMYLCASAGEGSNTEAFFGQGTRLTVV.

V is TRBV28 and J is TRBJ1-3; 7 bases are shared with TRBD1. The germline CDR1 and CDR2 sequences are MDHEN and SYDVKM. The CDR3 loop spans 14 amino acids. Trimming at V came to 6 bases and at J to 2 bases, leaving 4 bases not matched to a gene. The CDR3 nucleotides read TGTGCCAGCAGGATTGGACAGGCTGGAAACACCATATATTTT. This sequence encodes CASRIGQAGNTIYF.

This chain connects TRBV11-3 to TRBJ2-2; TRBD2 matches at 7 bases. V trimming: 5 bases; J trimming: 1 base; junction bases outside the gene matches: 7. The germline V gene encodes CDR1 SGHNT and CDR2 YENEEA. The CDR3 runs to 16 residues. The CDR3 loop is CASSPRLAGNTGELFF. CDR3 DNA: TGTGCCAGCAGCCCCCGACTAGCTGGGAACACCGGGGAGCTGTTTTTT.

The genes are TRBV29-1 and TRBJ1-2; perhaps TRBD1 as D (6 bases). Germline CDR1 SQVTM, CDR2 ANQGSEA. V dropped 5 bases and J dropped 4 bases, with 17 bases sitting between them. The CDR3 loop spans 14 amino acids. CDR3 in amino acids: CSVRERDMVYGYTF. The CDR3 region has the DNA TGCAGCGTTAGGGAGAGGGACATGGTCTATGGCTACACCTTC.

CDR3 in amino acids: CASSDSRMNTEAFF. The CDR3 nucleotides are TGTGCCAGCAGTGATTCCAGAATGAACACTGAAGCTTTCTTT. The chain uses TRBV2 and TRBJ1-1; D unresolved. The CDR3 runs 14 residues. In germline, CDR1 is SNHLY, CDR2 FYNNEI. V gave up 3 bases and J gave up 0 bases, with 8 bases separating them.

The rearrangement joins TRBV4-3 to TRBJ2-2; D not resolved. V was pared by 0 bases and J by 3 bases, with 8 bases between. CDR1 and CDR2 (germline): LGHNA, YSLEER. CDR3 length equals 15 residues. The CDR3 nucleotides are TGCGCCAGCAGCCAAGACGTCGCCGACACCGGGGAGCTGTTTTTT. This gives the protein CASSQDVADTGELFF.

The chain couples TRBV5-5 to TRBJ1-2; D is unresolved. V gave up 3 bases and J gave up 2 bases, with 11 bases separating them. The CDR3 covers 14 residues. CDR1 is SGHKS and CDR2 is YYEKEE in the germline V gene (reference sequence). Here the CDR3 DNA reads TGTGCCAGCAGCTCAGACCCGCGGAACTATGGCTACACCTTC. It codes for CASSSDPRNYGYTF.